The sequence of this TCR beta chain was determined in a study of cytomegalovirus exposure and HLA in healthy donors. V lost 3 bases and J lost 0; bases outside the gene matches: 8. The CDR3 contains 18 residues. Primers: 60 Vbeta forward and 13 Jbeta reverse. Measured with immunoSEQ multiplex PCR; TCRdb has only the in-frame clones, and not every one. The data show 150,000 or so clones, and the top ten clones hold approximately 2%. This chain links TRBV23-1 with TRBJ1-5, with 10 nucleotides matching TRBD1. TRBV23-1 qualifies as an ORF whose function is uncertain. The sequenced sample was PBMCs. The clonotype originates from a woman aged 18-29 years in good health and CMV-seronegative. In nucleotides, the CDR3 is TGCGCCAGCAGTCAGCCGGGACAGGGGTCCTATAGCAATCAGCCCCAGCATTTT. Protein: CASSQPGQGSYSNQPQHF.